The clone carrying this TCR beta chain was counted between two and nine times. In the source study's methods: Reference gene primer amplification in the assay estimated nucleated cell counts. The data were produced by immunoSEQ multiplex PCR, yet TCRdb's version contains in-frame clones alone and is incomplete. The DNA was the basis for D and trimming; V, J and clone size are from that table. The table records 95,000 to 100,000 clones, 81% of them present only once. These data come from a study of blood T cell repertoires in COVID-19. Study information: From the United States, Italy and Spain came samples of acute and convalescent COVID-19.

Germline CDR1 and CDR2: SGHAT and FQNNGV. Trimming cost V 0 bases and J 4 bases; bases outside gene matches: 4. CDR3 length: 15 amino acids. This receptor was identified in a woman aged 80 or over with acute or convalescent COVID-19. The sequenced material came from peripheral blood. This chain uses TRBV11-2 with TRBJ1-2; TRBD1 matches 8 bases. CDR3 loop: CASSLDGTGVYGYTF. DNA of the CDR3: TGTGCCAGCAGCTTAGACGGGACAGGAGTCTATGGCTACACCTTC.